One sample yielded the 10 T cell receptor beta chains listed below, sequenced in a study of beta chain features in type 1 diabetes (dated by TCRdb to the late 2010s). The research as a whole found: Type 1 diabetes patients showed a moderate but significant shortening of TCRB CDR3 length in all four CD4+ subsets.

Libraries were constructed by the immunoSEQ multiplex PCR assay. The entire isolated RNA was reverse transcribed using the High Capacity cDNA Reverse Transcription Kit, and thus expressed TCRB transcripts were sequenced. Imported from immuneACCESS, the table was reduced by TCRdb to in-frame sequences with V and J called. These copies leave out some clones; in studies compared against another copy, an unresolved V gene accounts for under half, and the cause of the remainder is not known. Recorded for this sample are some 190,000 clones; 7.8% of them occurred a single time. Clones ranked in the top ten supply 0.94% of the sample. Which antigens these TCRs recognize remains unknown. The sample comprised central memory CD4+ T cells from blood. The receptors come from a middle-aged woman with type 1 diabetes.

This clone occurred many times. This chain joins TRBV7-9 and TRBJ1-1; weak D call: TRBD1 (5 bases). Germline V lookup: CDR1 SEHNR, CDR2 FQNEAQ (reference sequence). V was shortened by 4 bases and J by 5 bases, with 11 bases between the two germline ends. CDR3 length: 13 residues. CDR3 region: CASSSPGLTEAFF. In DNA form, the CDR3 reads TGTGCCAGCAGCTCGCCGGGACTTACTGAAGCTTTCTTT.

The chain combines TRBV5-4 with TRBJ2-1; 10 bases agree with TRBD2. Germline V gives CDR1 SGHNT, CDR2 YYREEE (reference sequence). V shed 1 base and J 5 bases; nucleotides not matched to a gene: 3. CDR3 length: 15 residues. This CDR3 is CASSLRLAGDNEQFF. The CDR3 region has the DNA TGTGCCAGCAGCTTGCGGCTAGCGGGAGACAATGAGCAGTTCTTC.

This sequence joins TRBV20-1 and TRBJ1-2, with D unresolved. Germline V CDR1 and CDR2: DFQATT, SNEGSKA (reference sequence). Trimming took 1 base from V and 5 from J, leaving 5 bases between them. The length of the CDR3 is 11 residues. The CDR3 region is CSARVQYGYTF. CDR3 bases: TGCAGTGCTAGAGTACAGTATGGCTACACCTTC.

CDR3 amino acids: CSAGKVETQYF. The CDR3 DNA reads TGCAGTGCCGGGAAGGTAGAGACCCAGTACTTC. The chain is built from TRBV20-1 and TRBJ2-5, with D perhaps matching TRBD2 (5 bases). Looked up from germline, CDR1 is DFQATT and CDR2 is SNEGSKA (reference sequence). This CDR3 is 11 amino acids long. V lost 6 bases and J lost 4, with 9 bases in between.

This clone was counted at least ten times. The chain couples TRBV5-1 to TRBJ1-2; no clear D gene. V lost 8 bases to trimming and J lost 6 bases, with 11 bases between them. Germline V CDR1 and CDR2: SGHRS, YFSETQ. This CDR3 contains 11 residues. The CDR3 DNA is TGCGCCAGTCGGGATCTTGATGGCTACACCTTC. Translated: CASRDLDGYTF.

This clone was seen ten or more times. V gene TRBV10-3 combines with J gene TRBJ2-1; TRBD2 aligns across 15 bases. CDR1 ENHRY and CDR2 SYGVKD come from the germline V gene. This CDR3 has 15 residues. V shed 6 bases and J 7 bases; nucleotides not matched to a gene: 4. The CDR3 region has the DNA TGTGCCATCAGGACGGGACTAGCGGGAGGTAATGAGCAGTTCTTC. This encodes CAIRTGLAGGNEQFF.

The chain couples TRBV28 to TRBJ1-1; 7 bases are shared with TRBD1. The V segment lost 5 bases and the J segment 1 base; nucleotides outside the gene matches: 13. The CDR3 covers 17 residues. Germline V gene lookup returns CDR1 MDHEN and CDR2 SYDVKM. CDR3 nucleotides: TGTGCCAGCAGTCTCCAGACAGGGTTTAAGGGGAACACTGAAGCTTTCTTT. It yields the protein CASSLQTGFKGNTEAFF.

This sequence joins TRBV9 and TRBJ2-7; TRBD2 matches 7 bases. V lost 3 bases to trimming and J lost 0 bases; unmatched junction nucleotides: 6. CDR1 and CDR2 from the germline V gene are SGDLS and YYNGEE. CDR3 size: 15 residues. The CDR3 nucleotides read TGTGCCAGCAGCGGGGGGGGACTTAGCTCCTACGAGCAGTACTTC. It translates to CASSGGGLSSYEQYF.

The chain recombines TRBV6-5 with TRBJ2-5, with 7 bases lining up with TRBD1. The junction had 7 bases not matched to a gene; V was cut back by 8 bases and J by 1 base. Germline CDR1 reads MNHEY; CDR2 reads SVGAGI. CDR3 length equals 14 residues. The CDR3 sequence: CASALRQGQETQYF. The CDR3 DNA sequence: TGTGCCAGCGCGCTAAGACAGGGCCAAGAGACCCAGTACTTC.

The rearrangement uses TRBV29-1 and TRBJ1-1; D remains ambiguous. The CDR3 loop spans 14 amino acids. CDR1 and CDR2 from the germline V gene are SQVTM and ANQGSEA. Trimming cost V 1 base and J 4 bases, with 13 bases left between them. The CDR3 loop reads CSVEARVGSTEAFF. The CDR3 nucleotides are TGCAGCGTTGAAGCCCGGGTAGGGAGCACTGAAGCTTTCTTT.